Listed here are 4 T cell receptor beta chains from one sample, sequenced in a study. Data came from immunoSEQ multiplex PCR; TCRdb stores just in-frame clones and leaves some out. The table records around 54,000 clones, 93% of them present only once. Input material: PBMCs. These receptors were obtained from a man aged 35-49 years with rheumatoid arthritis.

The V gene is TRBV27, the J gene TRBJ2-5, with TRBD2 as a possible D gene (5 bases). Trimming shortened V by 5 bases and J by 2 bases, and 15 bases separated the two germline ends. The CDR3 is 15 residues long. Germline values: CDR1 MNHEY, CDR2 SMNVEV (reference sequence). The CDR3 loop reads CASSVTRGDQETQYF. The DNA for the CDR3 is TGTGCCAGCAGTGTCACTAGAGGCGATCAAGAGACCCAGTACTTC.

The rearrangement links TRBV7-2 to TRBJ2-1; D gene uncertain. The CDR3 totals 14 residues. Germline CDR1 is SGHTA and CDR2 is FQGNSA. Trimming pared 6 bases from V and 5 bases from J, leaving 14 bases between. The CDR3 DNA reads TGTGCCAGCAGATCGAGCCGGGCCAACAATGAGCAGTTCTTC. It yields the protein CASRSSRANNEQFF.

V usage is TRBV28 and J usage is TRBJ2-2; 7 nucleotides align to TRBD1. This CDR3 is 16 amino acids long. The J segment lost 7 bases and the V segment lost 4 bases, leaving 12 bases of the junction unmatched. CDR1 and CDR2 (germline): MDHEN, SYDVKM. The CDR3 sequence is CASSSLGRGRSGELFF. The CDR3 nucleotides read TGTGCCAGCAGTTCCCTGGGAAGGGGGCGAAGCGGGGAGCTGTTTTTT.

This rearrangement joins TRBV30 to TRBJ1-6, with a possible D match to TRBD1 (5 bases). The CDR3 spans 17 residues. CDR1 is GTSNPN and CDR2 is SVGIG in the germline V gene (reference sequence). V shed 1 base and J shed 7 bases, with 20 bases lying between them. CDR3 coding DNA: TGTGCCTGGAGTGCACCTCCAACAGGACTTCGAAATTCACCCCTCCACTTT. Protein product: CAWSAPPTGLRNSPLHF.